Listed below are T cell receptor beta chains from one sample, sequenced in a study of blood T cell repertoires in COVID-19. The assay was immunoSEQ multiplex PCR, and TCRdb's table has in-frame clones only and misses some. The sample contains 200,000 to 250,000 clones, 70% to 90% of which appear only once. Material: peripheral blood. All receptors come from a man aged 45 to 65 who had recovered from COVID-19. The CDR3 runs from the conserved cysteine through the conserved F or W.

TRBV18	TRBJ1-3	CASSPDQGYSGNTIYF
TRBV5-1	TRBJ1-1	CASSRDRQYPAFF
TRBV3-1/TRBV3-2	TRBJ2-1	CASSQRRRVDNEQFF
TRBV19	TRBJ1-5	CASSILGQGVVENQPQHF
TRBV19	TRBJ2-1	CASSILGGGHNEQFF
TRBV30	TRBJ2-3	CAWGDRYTQYF
TRBV30	TRBJ2-7	CAWSARRYEQYF
TRBV5-1	TRBJ2-3	CASSLAGGYTDTQYF
TRBV18	TRBJ2-2	CASSPPDRGRTGELFF
TRBV27	TRBJ2-5	CASSLSPPGTGHQETQYF
TRBV28	TRBJ1-2	CASLQAGASGYTF
TRBV25-1	TRBJ2-7	CASATGSYEQYF
TRBV28	TRBJ1-5	CASSPAGRGSNQPQHF
TRBV5-1	TRBJ1-1	CASSFTGDGDTEAFF
TRBV15	TRBJ2-2	CATSKTSWGGELFF
TRBV27	TRBJ1-1	CASSLAGGLGAFF
TRBV28	TRBJ1-2	CASSLDSRRGGYTF
TRBV5-6	TRBJ2-1	CASSYTDYNEQFF
TRBV5-1	TRBJ2-7	CASSLVTGKDEQYF
TRBV4-2	TRBJ2-2	CASSRASRGGELFF
TRBV27	TRBJ2-7	CASGLGSGGSYEQYF
TRBV11-2	TRBJ2-3	CASSLAAPGQGADTQYF
TRBV27	TRBJ2-5	CASSPLSGVWTQYF
TRBV7-8	TRBJ1-2	CASSRQGAGGYTF
TRBV5-1	TRBJ1-6	CASSLTTGTGNSPLHF
TRBV30	TRBJ2-3	CAWSALAGDTQYF
TRBV28	TRBJ2-1	CASSPSGSRFNEQFF
TRBV7-9	TRBJ2-1	CAQGSGMTSYNEQFF
TRBV19	TRBJ2-7	CASSSGTSWAYEQYF
TRBV14	TRBJ1-3	CASRSTGNRVGNTIYF
TRBV5-5	TRBJ2-1	CASSFGLAGSSYNEQFF
TRBV28	TRBJ2-1	CASSPLLGLAVPYNEQFF
TRBV6-4	TRBJ2-1	CASSGLAGGGGNEQFF
TRBV11-2	TRBJ1-2	CASSEQGKGDYGYTF
TRBV6-5	TRBJ2-7	CASGDWDRGEFEQYF
TRBV10-1	TRBJ2-7	CASSGSGRPYEQYF
TRBV4-2	TRBJ2-1	CASSHTSGSTHEQFF
TRBV20-1	TRBJ2-7	CSASKTGLTYEQYF
TRBV5-4	TRBJ2-7	CASSLEVGGPSGIYEQYF
TRBV9	TRBJ2-1	CASSDYRNEQFF
TRBV9	TRBJ2-7	CASSVEPTSGSYEQYF
TRBV3-1/TRBV3-2	TRBJ1-4	CASSPFGGFVEKLFF
TRBV21-1	TRBJ2-1	CASSKGQGRSLNEQFF
TRBV28	TRBJ1-5	CASSFSGQGLFQPQHF
TRBV6-6	TRBJ1-5	CASSYSRQGNQPQHF
TRBV3-1/TRBV3-2	TRBJ1-5	CASSQDGRGGTGNSNQPQHF
TRBV2	TRBJ2-1	CASRGRTGGAYNEQFF
TRBV18	TRBJ1-4	CASSPRGGGSNEKLFF
TRBV6-2/TRBV6-3	TRBJ1-5	CASSYSTFTGTGGFQPQHF
TRBV6-5	TRBJ1-1	CASSFFWGREAFF
TRBV6-2/TRBV6-3	TRBJ2-5	CASSYTLAGGGETQYF
TRBV27	TRBJ1-5	CASSLGSRAGDGNQPQHF
TRBV28	TRBJ2-7	CASSLPPGEQYF
TRBV24-1	TRBJ2-1	CATSDWSGTSGRAQFF
TRBV6-6	TRBJ2-1	CASRDTLTVDEQFF